The T cell receptor (beta chain) under discussion was sequenced for a study of type 1 regulatory T cells. Whole-study context: This in vitro CD4 product, T-allo10, is enriched for Tr1 cells and alloantigen-specific.

This CDR3 has 15 residues. Germline V lookup: CDR1 SGHDT, CDR2 YYEEEE. The V end was cut by 6 bases, the J end by 2 bases, with 16 bases between. TCRdb analysed the reads with MiXCR anew, one entry per CDR3 protein. The sample carries about 71,000 distinct CDR3 sequences, less than 25% recorded once. A note on this clonotype: As yet, its antigen is unknown.

Whole-study findings and limits: Type 1 regulatory T cells had a more restricted TCR repertoire than non-type 1 regulatory T cells.

What was sequenced was cultured type 1 regulatory T (Tr1) cells, either the whole culture or a sorted fraction (not recorded which). The TCR comes from a human donor in good health. The J gene is TRBJ2-3, the V gene TRBV5-6, with TRBD2 as a possible D gene (5 bases). The CDR3 is CASNDWRVHTDTQYF. CDR3 sequence (DNA): TGTGCCAGCAACGACTGGCGGGTGCACACAGATACGCAGTATTTT.